Following are 26 T cell receptor beta chains from one sample sequenced in a study of cytomegalovirus exposure and HLA in healthy donors. It was with 60 Vbeta and 13 Jbeta primers that the PCR ran. Sequencing used immunoSEQ multiplex PCR; TCRdb keeps in-frame clones, though not all of them. There are around 170,000 clones in the sample; approximately 71% occur only once, and more than 1.3% lies in the top ten. Sequencing input: PBMCs. These receptors all come from a girl between 10 and 17 years old in good health and CMV-seronegative.

V and J are TRBV11-3 and TRBJ1-1, with a weak D call TRBD1 (5 bases). CDR1 is SGHNT, CDR2 YENEEA, per germline. The CDR3 loop spans 14 amino acids. Trimming removed 3 bases from V and 0 bases from J, with 8 bases in between. The CDR3 protein is CASSFGGLNTEAFF. In DNA form, the CDR3 reads TGTGCCAGCAGCTTTGGGGGGTTGAACACTGAAGCTTTCTTT. The full variable domain, in which reference TRBV11-3 and TRBJ1-1 provide the parts outside the CDR3, is EAGVVQSPRYKIIEKKQPVAFWCNPISGHNTLYWYLQNLGQGPELLIRYENEEAVDDSQLPKDRFSAERLKGVDSTLKIQPAELGDSAVYLCASSFGGLNTEAFFGQGTRLTVV.

The chain has TRBV5-5 and TRBJ2-2, with TRBD1 identical over 10 bases. The J segment lost 7 bases and the V segment lost 4 bases, leaving 7 bases of the junction unmatched. Germline CDR1 and CDR2: SGHKS and YYEKEE (reference sequence). This CDR3 region has 15 residues. The chain's CDR3 is CASSGGTGVGGELFF. The CDR3 region has the DNA TGTGCCAGCAGCGGAGGGACAGGGGTAGGCGGGGAGCTGTTTTTT.

V and J are TRBV7-8 and TRBJ2-2, with D perhaps TRBD1 (6 bases). This CDR3 has 15 amino acids. The germline gives CDR1 SGHVS, CDR2 FQNEAQ. Between the trimmed V and J ends, which lost 5 bases and 5 bases, there was a span of 15 bases. CDR3 DNA: TGTGCCAGCAGCACGGACCCCCAGGGGACCGGGGAGCTGTTTTTT. It is translated as CASSTDPQGTGELFF.

This clone was observed a few times. CDR3 sequence (DNA): TGTGCCAGCAGCTTGGTCGGGACAGGGTTACAAGAGACCCAGTACTTC. Translating gives CASSLVGTGLQETQYF. The chain employs TRBV5-6 and TRBJ2-5; TRBD1 agrees at 9 bases. V dropped 0 bases and J dropped 2; count of bases not matched to a gene: 5. This CDR3 is built from 16 residues. Germline loops: CDR1 SGHDT, CDR2 YYEEEE.

This clone was observed a handful of times. This sequence joins TRBV6-4 and TRBJ2-3, with 8 bases that match TRBD2. Per the germline V gene, CDR1 is MRHNA and CDR2 is SNTAGT. The J segment lost 1 base and the V segment lost 3 bases, leaving 0 bases of the junction unmatched. There are 14 residues in the CDR3. CDR3 loop: CASSERGGTDTQYF. CDR3 DNA: TGTGCCAGCAGTGAGCGGGGGGGCACAGATACGCAGTATTTT.

The V gene is TRBV9, the J gene TRBJ2-2, with 7 bases that match TRBD2. The CDR3 covers 14 residues. V shed 4 bases and J 7 bases; nucleotides not matched to a gene: 7. CDR1 and CDR2 from the germline V gene are SGDLS and YYNGEE. The CDR3 here is CASSPRGDFGELFF. CDR3 nucleotide sequence: TGTGCCAGCAGCCCACGGGGGGATTTCGGGGAGCTGTTTTTT.

V gene TRBV4-2 combines with J gene TRBJ1-6, with D tentatively TRBD1 (6 bases). V lost 1 base and J lost 5, with 12 bases in between. Germline lookup yields CDR1 LGHNA and CDR2 YNFKEQ. The CDR3 covers 16 residues. The CDR3 DNA follows: TGTGCCAGCAGCCAAGCCTTACAGGGTGATAATTCACCCCTCCACTTT. Translating it yields CASSQALQGDNSPLHF.

J is TRBJ2-5 and V is TRBV7-9, with D hard to call. The ends were cut back, 5 bases at V and 1 base at J, with 2 bases in the middle. The CDR3 has 11 amino acids. The germline CDR1 and CDR2 sequences are SEHNR and FQNEAQ (reference sequence). The CDR3: CASSLQETQYF. The CDR3 DNA reads TGTGCCAGCAGCCTCCAAGAGACCCAGTACTTC.

In regard to this clone: Other DNA sequences from this sample encode an identical CDR3 as well. The rearrangement joins TRBV10-1 to TRBJ1-1, with TRBD1 identical over 7 bases. Germline V gives CDR1 WNHNN, CDR2 SYGVQD (reference sequence). V was clipped by 8 bases and J by 3 bases; unmatched bases: 6. The CDR3 extends over 13 amino acids. CDR3 loop: CASRRQGDTEAFF. The CDR3 DNA follows: TGCGCCAGCCGACGACAGGGCGACACTGAAGCTTTCTTT.

V usage is TRBV4-1 and J usage is TRBJ1-1; D may be TRBD1 (6 bases). Trimming pared 4 bases from V and 5 bases from J, leaving 17 bases between. Germline loops: CDR1 MGHRA, CDR2 YSYEKL. This CDR3 spans 15 amino acids. In nucleotides, the CDR3 is TGCGCCAGCAGCCGACCCAGGGGAGGGGGAACTGAAGCTTTCTTT. Translation gives CASSRPRGGGTEAFF.

V usage is TRBV28 and J usage is TRBJ1-1, with 9 bases matching TRBD1. This CDR3 is built from 15 residues. Germline values: CDR1 MDHEN, CDR2 SYDVKM. V gave up 5 bases and J gave up 3 bases; unmatched junction bases: 7. The CDR3 sequence: CASSITGGEDTEAFF. The CDR3 nucleotides read TGTGCCAGCAGTATAACAGGGGGCGAAGACACTGAAGCTTTCTTT.

This chain connects TRBV2 to TRBJ1-4; D gene unclear. The V end lost 0 bases, the J end lost 8 bases, and 10 bases lay between the germline ends. Germline V gene sequence: CDR1 SNHLY, CDR2 FYNNEI. The CDR3 is 14 residues long. CDR3 in DNA: TGTGCCAGCAGTGAAGCTATAGGAGGGGAAAAACTGTTTTTT. The encoded protein is CASSEAIGGEKLFF.

This chain connects TRBV6-5 to TRBJ1-4; D may be TRBD1 (5 bases). CDR3 length: 12 amino acids. The V gene lost 5 bases and the J gene lost 10 bases, with 11 bases spanning the gap. The germline V gene encodes CDR1 MNHEY and CDR2 SVGAGI. CDR3 bases: TGTGCCAGCAGTCCGGTGGGGCGAAAACTGTTTTTT. Its protein is CASSPVGRKLFF.

The rearrangement uses TRBV10-3 and TRBJ1-5; D might be TRBD1 (5 bases). This CDR3 contains 12 residues. Germline V gives CDR1 ENHRY, CDR2 SYGVKD. Trimming removed 6 bases at V and 5 bases at J, with 8 bases between. Here the CDR3 DNA reads TGTGCCATCAGAGACAGAGATCAGCCCCAGCATTTT. Protein product: CAIRDRDQPQHF.

The V gene is TRBV5-1, the J gene TRBJ2-5; 7 nucleotides line up with TRBD2. Unmatched junction bases numbered 3, after V lost 0 bases and J lost 7 bases. CDR1 SGHRS and CDR2 YFSETQ come from the germline V gene. The CDR3 totals 13 residues. CDR3 region: CASSLAGEGTQYF. The CDR3 nucleotides read TGCGCCAGCAGCTTGGCGGGGGAGGGGACCCAGTACTTC.

V and J are TRBV15 and TRBJ2-7; a possible D gene is TRBD2 (5 bases). The germline CDR1 and CDR2 sequences are LNHNV and YYDKDF (reference sequence). CDR3 length equals 12 residues. V was clipped by 5 bases and J by 4 bases, with 9 bases between them. DNA of the CDR3: TGTGCCACCAGCCCCCGGGGATACGAGCAGTACTTC. It yields the protein CATSPRGYEQYF. Full variable domain (rest looked up from reference TRBV15 and TRBJ2-7): DAMVIQNPRYQVTQFGKPVTLSCSQTLNHNVMYWYQQKSSQAPKLLFHYYDKDFNNEADTPDNFQSRRPNTSFCFLDIRSPGLGDTAMYLCATSPRGYEQYFGPGTRLTVT.

The table lists this clone with a count of one. The chain links TRBV28 to TRBJ1-3; D is undetermined. Trimming cost V 10 bases and J 0 bases, with 10 bases left between them. Germline V gene data show CDR1 as MDHEN and CDR2 as SYDVKM. This CDR3 contains 13 residues. CDR3 loop: CATPKYSGNTIYF. CDR3 in DNA: TGTGCCACCCCTAAGTACTCTGGAAACACCATATATTTT.

This clone was observed a few times. The chain combines TRBV9 with TRBJ2-2, with D unresolved. Trimming shortened V by 3 bases and J by 8 bases, and 11 bases separated the two germline ends. This CDR3 contains 13 residues. CDR1 and CDR2 from the germline V gene are SGDLS and YYNGEE. Here the CDR3 reads CASSDQATGELFF. Written as DNA, the CDR3 is TGTGCCAGCAGCGACCAAGCTACTGGGGAGCTGTTTTTT. Full variable domain (outside the CDR3, taken from reference TRBV9 and TRBJ2-2): DSGVTQTPKHLITATGQRVTLRCSPRSGDLSVYWYQQSLDQGLQFLIQYYNGEERAKGNILERFSAQQFPDLHSELNLSSLELGDSALYFCASSDQATGELFFGEGSRLTVL.

This clone was detected only a few times. This sequence joins TRBV15 and TRBJ2-7; TRBD1 is a possible D gene (6 bases). Trimming removed 2 bases from V and 2 bases from J, with 10 bases in between. The germline V gene has CDR1 LNHNV and CDR2 YYDKDF (reference sequence). The CDR3 is 14 amino acids. In DNA form, the CDR3 reads TGTGCCACCAGCAGATTCCGGGACACCTACGAGCAGTACTTC. Translated, it gives CATSRFRDTYEQYF.

This clone was picked up one time. The chain recombines TRBV2 with TRBJ1-5; no definite D call. The V end lost 3 bases, the J end lost 5 bases, and 5 bases lay between the germline ends. The CDR3 is made up of 12 amino acids. Germline V lookup: CDR1 SNHLY, CDR2 FYNNEI. The CDR3 coding sequence is TGTGCCAGCAGTGATTCGGATCAGCCCCAGCATTTT. As protein: CASSDSDQPQHF.

The rearrangement joins TRBV27 to TRBJ1-2, with D uncertain. CDR3 length: 16 residues. CDR1 and CDR2 from the germline V gene are MNHEY and SMNVEV (reference sequence). V dropped 7 bases and J dropped 0 bases, with 18 bases sitting between them. DNA of the CDR3: TGTGCCAGCACCCTCCGGGGAGGGTGGGCTAACTATGGCTACACCTTC. It is translated as CASTLRGGWANYGYTF.

The chain recombines TRBV5-6 with TRBJ1-5, with 7 bases fitting TRBD1. Germline lookup yields CDR1 SGHDT and CDR2 YYEEEE. This CDR3 region has 15 residues. V was pared by 0 bases and J by 2 bases, with 2 bases of the junction left unmatched. CDR3 protein: CASSLVGQRNQPQHF. The CDR3 DNA reads as TGTGCCAGCAGCTTGGTGGGACAGCGCAATCAGCCCCAGCATTTT.

The gene calls are TRBV6-5 and TRBJ1-2, with D possibly matching TRBD1 (6 bases). The CDR3 spans 13 residues. Germline CDR1 is MNHEY and CDR2 is SVGAGI. The V and J ends lost 5 bases and 5 bases respectively, with 12 bases between them. The CDR3 nucleotides are TGTGCCAGCAGTCCCGACAGGTCATATGGCTACACCTTC. This gives the protein CASSPDRSYGYTF.

The chain employs TRBV7-9 and TRBJ2-7; 13 nucleotides line up with TRBD2. This CDR3 is built from 15 residues. Looked up from germline, CDR1 is SEHNR and CDR2 is FQNEAQ (reference sequence). The junction had 6 bases not matched to a gene; V was cut back by 5 bases and J by 5 bases. CDR3 sequence reads: CASSPGLAGADEQYF. CDR3 nucleotides: TGTGCCAGCAGCCCAGGACTAGCGGGGGCGGACGAGCAGTACTTC.

The rearrangement links TRBV7-9 to TRBJ1-5; D is possibly TRBD1 (6 bases). Per the germline V gene, CDR1 is SEHNR and CDR2 is FQNEAQ (reference sequence). This CDR3 is built from 16 residues. V was pared by 1 base and J by 4 bases, with 14 bases between. The CDR3 DNA is TGTGCCAGCAGCTTAGGGAAAACAGGGCCAAATCAGCCCCAGCATTTT. Its translation: CASSLGKTGPNQPQHF.

This rearrangement joins TRBV29-1 to TRBJ2-4; the match to TRBD2 covers 7 bases. The CDR3 runs to 13 residues. Per germline, CDR1 SQVTM and CDR2 ANQGSEA. The J segment lost 0 bases and the V segment lost 7 bases, leaving 3 bases of the junction unmatched. CDR3 residues: CSGEGLAKNIQYF. CDR3 DNA: TGCAGCGGGGAGGGACTAGCCAAAAACATTCAGTACTTC. Full variable domain (rest looked up from reference TRBV29-1 and TRBJ2-4): SAVISQKPSRDICQRGTSLTIQCQVDSQVTMMFWYRQQPGQSLTLIATANQGSEATYESGFVIDKFPISRPNLTFSTLTVSNMSPEDSSIYLCSGEGLAKNIQYFGAGTRLSVL.